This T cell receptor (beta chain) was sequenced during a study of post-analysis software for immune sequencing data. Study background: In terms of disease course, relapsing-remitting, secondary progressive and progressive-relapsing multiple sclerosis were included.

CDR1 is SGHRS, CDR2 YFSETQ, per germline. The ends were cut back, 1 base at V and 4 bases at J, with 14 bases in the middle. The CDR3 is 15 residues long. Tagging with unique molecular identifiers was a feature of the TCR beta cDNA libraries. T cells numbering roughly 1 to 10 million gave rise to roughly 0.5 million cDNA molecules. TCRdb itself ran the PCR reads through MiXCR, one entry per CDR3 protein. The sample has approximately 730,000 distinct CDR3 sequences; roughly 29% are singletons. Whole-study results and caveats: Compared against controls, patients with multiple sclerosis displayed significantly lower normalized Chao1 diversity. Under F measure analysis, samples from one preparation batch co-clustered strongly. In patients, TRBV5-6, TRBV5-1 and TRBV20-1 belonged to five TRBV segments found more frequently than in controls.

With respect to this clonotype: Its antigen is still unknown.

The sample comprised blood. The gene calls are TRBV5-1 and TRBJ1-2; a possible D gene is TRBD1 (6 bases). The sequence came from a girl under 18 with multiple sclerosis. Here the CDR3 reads CASSLLGAQSYGYTF. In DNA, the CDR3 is TGCGCCAGCAGCTTGCTGGGGGCCCAGTCCTATGGCTACACCTTC.